The 22 T cell receptor beta chains presented below share a single source sample, sequenced in a study of regulatory T cells in long-lasting Graves disease. Time point of the sample: persistent/refractory GD, antithyroid drugs over 5 years with positive TRAb. Researchers made the TCR library from RNA that was extracted from PBMCs. Construction of TCR beta libraries relied on iRepertoire HTBI primers and on Arm-PCR targeting CDR3 regions. TCRdb called the multiplex PCR reads again in MiXCR, with one record for every CDR3 protein. The data show hundreds of thousands of distinct CDR3 sequences, 15% to 20% seen once. This specimen consisted of peripheral blood mononuclear cells (PBMCs), obtained when the disease was refractory, from a patient treated with antithyroid drugs. All receptors derive from a female donor with Graves disease.

This clonotype was detected many times. V gene TRBV25-1 combines with J gene TRBJ1-4, with D unresolved. CDR3 length: 16 amino acids. Trimming took 3 bases from V and 4 from J, leaving 15 bases between them. Germline V gives CDR1 MGHDK, CDR2 SYGVNS. The CDR3 nucleotides are TGTGCCAGCAGTGACACCTCCCAGGCCTTTAATGAAAAACTGTTTTTT. Translated, it gives CASSDTSQAFNEKLFF.

This clonotype has just a few counts. The junction does not match germline at one end; this may be a read error. V gene TRBV7-7 combines with J gene TRBJ1-1; D may be TRBD1 (5 bases). CDR1 and CDR2 (germline): SSHAT, FNYEAQ (reference sequence). The length of the CDR3 is 20 residues. In DNA form, the CDR3 reads TGTGCTAGCAGCTTATTGTCAGTGAGGGGTTTAGGGCGCATGAACACTGAAGCTTTCTTT. Protein product: CASSLLSVRGLGRMNTEAFF.

There are a few counts of this clonotype. The chain uses TRBV19 and TRBJ2-7, with D uncertain. CDR1 is LNHDA, CDR2 SQIVND, per germline (reference sequence). The CDR3 runs to 13 residues. V was clipped by 3 bases and J by 4 bases, with 10 bases between them. Here the CDR3 DNA reads TGTGCCAGTAGTATCGGAGCCGGTTACGAGCAGTACTTC. It translates to CASSIGAGYEQYF.

This clonotype was counted at least ten times. This chain connects TRBV7-2 to TRBJ1-5; D ambiguous. The CDR3 is 13 amino acids. Germline CDR1 reads SGHTA; CDR2 reads FQGNSA. V dropped 1 base and J dropped 7 bases, with 8 bases sitting between them. The DNA of the CDR3 is TGTGCCAGCAGCTTAGGGACTGGGCAGCCCCAGCATTTT. It translates to CASSLGTGQPQHF.

This clonotype was recorded at least ten times. This sequence joins TRBV20-1 and TRBJ1-6; 7 nucleotides match TRBD1. In germline, CDR1 is DFQATT, CDR2 SNEGSKA (reference sequence). CDR3 length equals 14 residues. Losses at the gene ends were 7 bases for V and 7 bases for J; bases not matched to a gene: 10. The CDR3 region has the DNA TGCAGTGTTAGGGCTACAGGGGTCAATTCACCCCTCCACTTT. Its translation is CSVRATGVNSPLHF.

On this clonotype: A read error is possible here, since a much larger clone lies one base away. The chain is built from TRBV19 and TRBJ2-2; 9 positions match TRBD2. In germline, CDR1 is LNHDA, CDR2 SQIVND (reference sequence). The CDR3 covers 16 residues. The trim removed 10 bases at V and 0 bases at J, leaving 9 bases unmatched. The CDR3 sequence is CAISGGRVANTGELFF. CDR3 coding DNA: TGTGCCATCAGTGGCGGGAGGGTCGCGAACACCGGGGAGCTGTTTTTT.

The sample holds many counts of this clonotype. The chain joins TRBV5-1 to TRBJ1-1, with a tentative D call TRBD1 (5 bases). The V gene's germline CDR1 is SGHRS and CDR2 YFSETQ. Trimming removed 4 bases from V and 2 bases from J, with 12 bases in between. The CDR3 has 14 residues. The CDR3 sequence: CASSQQEVNTEAFF. The CDR3 nucleotides read TGCGCCAGCAGCCAACAGGAGGTTAACACTGAAGCTTTCTTT.

This clonotype was detected ten times or more. The rearrangement uses TRBV2 and TRBJ1-2, with a possible D match to TRBD1 (5 bases). The V gene lost 0 bases and the J gene lost 4 bases, with 6 bases spanning the gap. The CDR3 has 13 residues. Germline V CDR1 and CDR2: SNHLY, FYNNEI. The chain's CDR3 is CASSEAGGYGYTF. CDR3 nucleotides: TGTGCCAGCAGTGAAGCGGGGGGCTATGGCTACACCTTC.

This clonotype was counted only a few times. The chain combines TRBV12-3 or TRBV12-4 with TRBJ1-2; 9 nucleotides match TRBD1. This CDR3 is built from 15 residues. V was clipped by 5 bases and J by 5 bases; unmatched bases: 9. CDR3 nucleotides: TGTGCCAGCAGTCGGGGGACAGGGAATCGGTATGGCTACACCTTC. Translation gives CASSRGTGNRYGYTF.

The rearrangement uses TRBV6-1 and TRBJ2-2, with D possibly matching TRBD1 (5 bases). CDR3 size: 13 residues. Germline V CDR1 and CDR2: MNHNS, SASEGT. V was shortened by 6 bases and J by 6 bases, with 11 bases between the two germline ends. CDR3 DNA sequence: TGTGCCAGCAGCACACAGGCGGCCGGGGAGCTGTTTTTT. Amino acids: CASSTQAAGELFF.

In regard to this clonotype: At one end the junction does not follow the germline gene, possibly because of a read error. The chain combines TRBV3-1 with TRBJ2-2; D is ambiguous. The CDR3 runs 14 residues. The germline V gene encodes CDR1 LGHDT and CDR2 YNNKEL (reference sequence). The CDR3 coding sequence is TGTGCCAGCGGCCAACGGCGGAGCACCGGGGAGCTGTTTTTT. This sequence encodes CASGQRRSTGELFF. Filled out from reference TRBV3-1 and TRBJ2-2, the complete variable domain reads DTAVSQTPKYLVTQMGNDKSIKCEQNLGHDTMYWYKQDSKKFLKIMFSYNNKELIINETVPNRFSPKSPDKAHLNLHINSLELGDSAVYFCASGQRRSTGELFFGEGSRLTVL.

About this clonotype: A much bigger clone sits one base away, suggesting this may be a read error. The chain's CDR3 is CSVSTWGLNQLQHF. CDR3 in DNA: TGCAGTGTCTCTACTTGGGGCCTTAATCAGCTCCAGCATTTT. The chain joins TRBV20-1 to TRBJ1-5; maybe TRBD1 (5 bases). The CDR3 consists of 14 residues. The germline CDR1 and CDR2 sequences are DFQATT and SNEGSKA (reference sequence).

The rearrangement links TRBV5-1 to TRBJ2-1; unclear D gene. Trimming took off 5 bases at V and 3 bases at J, with 6 bases between the two ends. The CDR3 is 12 amino acids. Germline V gene lookup returns CDR1 SGHRS and CDR2 YFSETQ. CDR3 sequence reads: CASRLDYNEQFF. CDR3 nucleotides: TGCGCCAGCAGACTGGACTACAATGAGCAGTTCTTC.

Many counts were recorded for this clonotype. The chain is built from TRBV30 and TRBJ1-2, with a tentative D call TRBD1 (5 bases). Germline V gene data show CDR1 as GTSNPN and CDR2 as SVGIG (reference sequence). The CDR3 covers 15 residues. Trimming left V 2 bases short and J 0 bases short, with 13 bases between. Here the CDR3 reads CAWSPAGPANYGYTF. Written as DNA, the CDR3 is TGTGCCTGGAGTCCAGCAGGGCCTGCTAACTATGGCTACACCTTC.

At least ten counts were recorded for this clonotype. V usage is TRBV27 and J usage is TRBJ1-2; 11 nucleotides agree with TRBD1. CDR1 is MNHEY and CDR2 is SMNVEV in the germline V gene (reference sequence). The CDR3 spans 14 residues. The ends lost 4 bases at V and 7 bases at J; junction bases unmatched: 5. The CDR3 region is CASSSWDRGSGYTF. The CDR3 nucleotides read TGTGCCAGCAGTTCTTGGGACAGGGGGAGTGGCTACACCTTC.

This clonotype was observed a few times. This chain uses TRBV6-1 with TRBJ1-2; no clear D gene. The CDR3 has 15 amino acids. Germline CDR1 and CDR2: MNHNS and SASEGT. Trimming removed 0 bases at V and 5 bases at J, with 13 bases between. The CDR3 sequence is CASSEALIRGYGYTF. As DNA, the CDR3 is TGTGCCAGCAGTGAAGCCTTGATACGGGGTTATGGCTACACCTTC.

This clonotype appeared many times. The chain couples TRBV2 to TRBJ1-4; TRBD1 aligns across 8 bases. The CDR3 covers 15 residues. V lost 5 bases, J lost 3 bases, and 5 bases stayed unmatched. The V gene's germline CDR1 is SNHLY and CDR2 FYNNEI. The CDR3 region has the DNA TGTGCCAGCAGTCAGATGGACAGGGCTAATGAAAAACTGTTTTTT. It translates to CASSQMDRANEKLFF.

Only a few counts were recorded for this clonotype. The chain carries TRBV7-2 and TRBJ1-4; 7 nucleotides match TRBD1. Germline V gene lookup returns CDR1 SGHTA and CDR2 FQGNSA. J was trimmed by 7 bases and V by 5 bases; bases with no gene match: 16. The CDR3 totals 17 residues. CDR3 in DNA: TGTGCCAGCAGCATTCACACATCGACAGGGCGGAGTGAAAAACTGTTTTTT. Encoded protein: CASSIHTSTGRSEKLFF.

This rearrangement joins TRBV6-2 or TRBV6-3 to TRBJ1-4, with D unclear. Per the germline V gene, CDR1 is MNHEY and CDR2 is SVGEGT. V lost 8 bases and J lost 0, with 25 bases in between. This CDR3 comprises 19 residues. The CDR3 DNA sequence: TGTGCCAGCTCACCAAGGATGCTTGGGCCTACTGCAACTAATGAAAAACTGTTTTTT. Translation: CASSPRMLGPTATNEKLFF.

This clonotype was recorded at least ten times. The CDR3, as DNA: TGCGCCAGCAGCTTGGGAGGACTAGCGGGTCGTTACGAGCAGTACTTC. Translating gives CASSLGGLAGRYEQYF. The V gene is TRBV5-1, the J gene TRBJ2-7; 11 bases are a match to TRBD2. The CDR3 has 16 amino acids. The germline CDR1 and CDR2 sequences are SGHRS and YFSETQ. V was clipped by 0 bases and J by 4 bases; unmatched bases: 6. The entire variable domain, with the rest obtained from reference TRBV5-1 and TRBJ2-7, is as follows: KAGVTQTPRYLIKTRGQQVTLSCSPISGHRSVSWYQQTPGQGLQFLFEYFSETQRNKGNFPGRFSGRQFSNSRSEMNVSTLELGDSALYLCASSLGGLAGRYEQYFGPGTRLTVT.

The genes are TRBV20-1 and TRBJ2-7; TRBD1 might be the D (6 bases). Trimming shortened V by 5 bases and J by 5 bases, and 10 bases separated the two germline ends. Germline CDR1 reads DFQATT; CDR2 reads SNEGSKA (reference sequence). CDR3 length: 11 amino acids. The CDR3 region is CSADRIDEQYF. The CDR3 DNA sequence: TGCAGTGCTGACAGGATTGACGAGCAGTACTTC.

This clonotype was detected only a few times. The CDR3 here is CASATGEYGYTF. CDR3 nucleotides: TGTGCTAGTGCCACTGGAGAATATGGCTACACCTTC. This chain joins TRBV12-5 and TRBJ1-2; unclear D gene. The CDR3 is 12 amino acids. The germline CDR1 and CDR2 sequences are LGHNT and FRNRAP. V was clipped by 7 bases and J by 5 bases, with 11 bases between them.